One sample yielded the 31 T cell receptor beta chains listed below, sequenced in a study of T cells expressing NK-cell markers. TCRdb re-called the 5' RACE reads; every CDR3 protein appears as one record, without DNA. The sample table sets out roughly 350,000 distinct CDR3 sequences. The sequenced material came from blood T cells: a sorted CD56 or NKG2C T cell subset, CD4+ or CD8+ T cells, or bulk PBMC T cells (not recorded which). These receptors all stem from a man aged 18-69 years in good health.

The chain has TRBV4-2 and TRBJ1-6. Germline V CDR1 and CDR2: LGHNA, YNFKEQ. There are 15 residues in the CDR3. CDR3 residues: CASSQDPGFGSPLHF.

The V call is TRBV5-1, the J call TRBJ2-7; lacking DNA, the TRBD1 call made by TCRdb goes unchecked. There are 14 residues in the CDR3. Germline V gene sequence: CDR1 SGHRS, CDR2 YFSETQ. CDR3 amino acids: CASSRDRLFMNPYF.

This sequence joins TRBV7-9 and TRBJ2-5. This CDR3 has 16 amino acids. Per germline, CDR1 SEHNR and CDR2 FQNEAQ (reference sequence). The CDR3 protein is CASSRVNSGYQETQYF.

V usage is TRBV7-7 and J usage is TRBJ1-4; as DNA is missing, the TRBD1 call by TCRdb cannot be tested. CDR1 SSHAT and CDR2 FNYEAQ come from the germline V gene (reference sequence). The CDR3 loop spans 17 amino acids. The chain's CDR3 is CASSLVRPTGPNEKLFF.

V gene TRBV6-1 combines with J gene TRBJ2-7; TCRdb selects TRBD1, and the lack of DNA leaves this call unchecked. This CDR3 has 14 amino acids. Germline values: CDR1 MNHNS, CDR2 SASEGT. Here the CDR3 reads CASSDGGASYEQYF.

The chain recombines TRBV7-9 with TRBJ2-3; the D gene TCRdb calls, TRBD1, cannot be checked with no DNA. From germline, CDR1 is SEHNR and CDR2 FQNEAQ (reference sequence). This CDR3 has 15 residues. CDR3 region: CASSLPGGRTDTQYF.

The chain employs TRBV6-1 and TRBJ2-7; TCRdb lists TRBD2, though no DNA is available to test this call. Germline lookup yields CDR1 MNHNS and CDR2 SASEGT. This CDR3 contains 18 residues. CDR3 amino acids: CASSGQGLAGGLGYEQYF.

V gene TRBV7-9 combines with J gene TRBJ2-1; TCRdb's assignment of TRBD2 cannot be checked, as there is no DNA. This CDR3 has 15 residues. CDR1 SEHNR and CDR2 FQNEAQ come from the germline V gene (reference sequence). The CDR3 sequence is CASSKTSGGYNEQFF. The full variable domain, completed using reference TRBV7-9 and TRBJ2-1, is DTGVSQNPRHKITKRGQNVTFRCDPISEHNRLYWYRQTLGQGPEFLTYFQNEAQLEKSRLLSDRFSAERPKGSFSTLEIQRTEQGDSAMYLCASSKTSGGYNEQFFGPGTRLTVL.

CDR3 protein: CASSFTGDYGYTF. This chain links TRBV2 with TRBJ1-2; the D call of TRBD1 rests on TCRdb alone, since no DNA is present to check it. The CDR3 loop spans 13 amino acids. Germline CDR1 is SNHLY and CDR2 is FYNNEI.

The rearrangement links TRBV6-5 to TRBJ2-7. The CDR3 length is 14 residues. Germline CDR1 reads MNHEY; CDR2 reads SVGAGI. CDR3 in amino acids: CASSYSAKNYEQYF.

The chain recombines TRBV6-5 with TRBJ1-2. CDR1 MNHEY and CDR2 SVGAGI come from the germline V gene. The CDR3 extends over 15 amino acids. CDR3 in amino acids: CASSSVSEANYGYTF.

This chain connects TRBV5-1 to TRBJ2-7. The germline V gene encodes CDR1 SGHRS and CDR2 YFSETQ. The CDR3 is 14 residues long. CDR3: CASSLTGGPYEQYF.

The chain employs TRBV6-1 and TRBJ1-2; TCRdb lists TRBD1, though no DNA is available to test this call. CDR3 length: 14 amino acids. Germline V gene data show CDR1 as MNHNS and CDR2 as SASEGT. The CDR3 loop reads CASSPTGQAYGYTF.

CDR3 protein: CASSLFSLAEGEQYF. The chain is built from TRBV5-6 and TRBJ2-7; TCRdb designates TRBD2, a call that cannot be tested without DNA. Germline-derived CDR1 and CDR2 are SGHDT and YYEEEE. The CDR3 covers 15 residues.

The chain links TRBV4-2 to TRBJ2-2; checking the TCRdb D call of TRBD1 is not possible without DNA. The germline V gene has CDR1 LGHNA and CDR2 YNFKEQ. The CDR3 loop spans 15 amino acids. CDR3 sequence: CASSHAKGAAGELFF.

The chain uses TRBV7-2 and TRBJ2-7. Per germline, CDR1 SGHTA and CDR2 FQGNSA. This CDR3 has 15 amino acids. The chain's CDR3 is CASSLNRGEIYEQYF.

This chain connects TRBV11-2 to TRBJ2-2; absent DNA, TCRdb's TRBD1 call cannot be checked. This CDR3 has 16 residues. From germline, CDR1 is SGHAT and CDR2 FQNNGV. The chain's CDR3 is CASSLTPGVFTGELFF.

The chain recombines TRBV2 with TRBJ2-1; with no DNA, the TCRdb D assignment of TRBD1 cannot be verified. CDR1 is SNHLY, CDR2 FYNNEI, per germline. The CDR3 spans 14 residues. Here the CDR3 reads CASIGGYSYNEQFF.

V gene TRBV5-1 combines with J gene TRBJ2-3; the D call from TCRdb, TRBD2, cannot be confirmed without DNA. The CDR3 spans 20 residues. CDR1 and CDR2 (germline): SGHRS, YFSETQ. The CDR3 reads CASSRWPYSAGNHSTDTQYF. The full variable domain, completed using reference TRBV5-1 and TRBJ2-3, is KAGVTQTPRYLIKTRGQQVTLSCSPISGHRSVSWYQQTPGQGLQFLFEYFSETQRNKGNFPGRFSGRQFSNSRSEMNVSTLELGDSALYLCASSRWPYSAGNHSTDTQYFGPGTRLTVL.

V usage is TRBV7-9 and J usage is TRBJ2-2; the D call from TCRdb, TRBD1, cannot be confirmed without DNA. Germline V gene sequence: CDR1 SEHNR, CDR2 FQNEAQ (reference sequence). This CDR3 is 21 amino acids long. CDR3 sequence: CASSPTRTGTGKVRLPGELFF. Filled out from reference TRBV7-9 and TRBJ2-2, the complete variable domain reads DTGVSQNPRHKITKRGQNVTFRCDPISEHNRLYWYRQTLGQGPEFLTYFQNEAQLEKSRLLSDRFSAERPKGSFSTLEIQRTEQGDSAMYLCASSPTRTGTGKVRLPGELFFGEGSRLTVL.

The chain links TRBV6-1 to TRBJ2-5; TCRdb calls TRBD2, which cannot be checked without DNA. The germline V gene has CDR1 MNHNS and CDR2 SASEGT. The CDR3 totals 15 residues. This CDR3 is CASRPPGLVQETQYF.

The gene calls are TRBV7-9 and TRBJ1-3. The germline gives CDR1 SEHNR, CDR2 FQNEAQ (reference sequence). This CDR3 has 15 residues. Here the CDR3 reads CASSLSGQAGNTIYF.

The rearrangement uses TRBV25-1 and TRBJ2-7; TCRdb's D call of TRBD1 is untestable without DNA. The CDR3 has 14 residues. Germline lookup yields CDR1 MGHDK and CDR2 SYGVNS. The CDR3: CASSEYRTSAGQYF.

The V and J genes are TRBV5-1 and TRBJ2-2; the D call of TRBD1 rests on TCRdb alone, since no DNA is present to check it. Germline V gene sequence: CDR1 SGHRS, CDR2 YFSETQ. The CDR3 runs to 15 residues. The CDR3 spells CASSLNTGNAGELFF. Based on the CDR3 plus reference TRBV5-1 and TRBJ2-2, the full variable domain is KAGVTQTPRYLIKTRGQQVTLSCSPISGHRSVSWYQQTPGQGLQFLFEYFSETQRNKGNFPGRFSGRQFSNSRSEMNVSTLELGDSALYLCASSLNTGNAGELFFGEGSRLTVL.

This chain joins TRBV20-1 and TRBJ1-4; TCRdb's D call, TRBD1, is unchecked because there is no DNA. CDR1 is DFQATT, CDR2 SNEGSKA, per germline (reference sequence). CDR3 length: 13 amino acids. The CDR3 loop reads CSAPQAPNEKLFF.

The V and J genes are TRBV5-1 and TRBJ2-3. CDR1 is SGHRS and CDR2 is YFSETQ in the germline V gene. There are 13 residues in the CDR3. Here the CDR3 reads CASHQGEADTQYF.

The CDR3 region is CASSPQQGGPVGDEQYF. The gene calls are TRBV18 and TRBJ2-7; TCRdb names TRBD1, which stays unverified in the absence of DNA. The CDR3 spans 17 residues. Germline lookup yields CDR1 KGHSH and CDR2 LQKENI.

The rearrangement links TRBV10-3 to TRBJ2-5; TCRdb proposes TRBD1, but this gene call is untestable without DNA. The CDR3 contains 13 residues. The germline gives CDR1 ENHRY, CDR2 SYGVKD. The CDR3 is CAISEGQTPEQYF.

The genes are TRBV9 and TRBJ2-2. The germline gives CDR1 SGDLS, CDR2 YYNGEE. The CDR3 covers 13 residues. The CDR3 protein is CASSPQPTGELFF. The full variable domain, in which reference TRBV9 and TRBJ2-2 provide the parts outside the CDR3, is DSGVTQTPKHLITATGQRVTLRCSPRSGDLSVYWYQQSLDQGLQFLIQYYNGEERAKGNILERFSAQQFPDLHSELNLSSLELGDSALYFCASSPQPTGELFFGEGSRLTVL.

This rearrangement joins TRBV3-1 to TRBJ1-4. Germline V gene data show CDR1 as LGHDT and CDR2 as YNNKEL (reference sequence). The CDR3 runs to 16 residues. The CDR3 here is CASTGGGGALNEKLFF.

The chain joins TRBV3-1 to TRBJ2-7; no DNA is available, so the TRBD2 call from TCRdb remains unchecked. The CDR3 is 17 amino acids. CDR1 and CDR2 from the germline V gene are LGHDT and YNNKEL (reference sequence). CDR3 in amino acids: CASSQGGLAGGTYEQYF.